This TCR beta chain is from a study of T-cell reconstitution after alpha-beta-depleted transplantation in children. General study results and limits: Several hundred graft clones that had expanded were reportedly the source of alpha-beta T cells about two months after transplant. One year post-transplant, T-cell counts and diversity were largely derived from T cells produced anew.

This clonotype came up a few times. Antigen specificity is unknown. A read error may be the cause here, since a much bigger clone is one base away. Using unique molecular identifiers, the investigators prepared the TCRbeta library. Each CDR3 protein gets one entry after TCRdb re-called the PCR reads with MiXCR. The table shows about 230,000 distinct CDR3 sequences, with 9.5% to 13% occurring only once. The material sequenced was PBMCs, taken before TCRalphabeta/CD19-depleted stem cell transplant. The clonotype originates from a child younger than two with acute myeloid leukemia, due to receive a stem cell transplant.

CDR3 amino acids: CACGETAGYSIYNEQFF. The CDR3, as DNA: TGTGCCTGCGGAGAGACGGCAGGGTATTCCATATACAATGAGCAGTTCTTC. The chain joins TRBV3-1 to TRBJ2-1, with D possibly being TRBD1 (5 bases). CDR1 and CDR2 (germline): LGHDT, YNNKEL (reference sequence). CDR3 length: 17 residues. Trimming took off 11 bases at V and 4 bases at J, with 27 bases between the two ends.